The 27 T cell receptor beta chains below all came from one sample that was sequenced in a study of T-cell memory formation after mild COVID-19 (dated by TCRdb to the early 2020s). Library preparation was by 5' RACE. Sequencer: Illumina NovaSeq 6000. Using fastp trimming at Q25 and MiXCR clonotype assembly, TCRdb reanalyzed the public sequencing data and kept in-frame beta chains. Merged by CDR3 protein, the rows form single entries marked with the most common genes and DNA. The sample yields around 180,000 distinct CDR3 sequences; around 15% were counted once. More than 2% of the sample is in the top ten clones. Material: PBMCs or a T cell subset sorted from them (not recorded which). These receptors all come from an adult woman who had mild COVID-19 (a few samples of this study predate the infection). The sample titles of this study are shuffled in the database, so cell type and time point are left out; the donor was told from shared clones.

This chain joins TRBV25-1 and TRBJ1-6; unclear D gene. The CDR3 totals 15 residues. Germline assignment: CDR1 MGHDK and CDR2 SYGVNS. The V end lost 1 base, the J end lost 7 bases, and 11 bases lay between the germline ends. The CDR3 here is CASSEFFGTNSPLHF. In nucleotides, the CDR3 is TGTGCCAGCAGTGAATTCTTTGGAACAAATTCACCCCTCCACTTT. The variable domain in full, completed from reference TRBV25-1 and TRBJ1-6, reads EADIYQTPRYLVIGTGKKITLECSQTMGHDKMYWYQQDPGMELHLIHYSYGVNSTEKGDLSSESTVSRIRTEHFPLTLESARPSHTSQYLCASSEFFGTNSPLHFGNGTRLTVT.

The CDR3 loop is CASSYSGSYEQYF. The CDR3 DNA follows: TGTGCCAGCAGTTACTCGGGCTCGTACGAGCAGTACTTC. The chain uses TRBV6-2 or TRBV6-3 and TRBJ2-7; D gene unclear. Deletions cut 0 bases from V and 4 bases from J, with 7 bases between. There are 13 residues in the CDR3. Germline V gives CDR1 MNHEY, CDR2 SVGEGT.

The J gene is TRBJ2-1, the V gene TRBV3-1; 8 nucleotides match TRBD2. The CDR3 extends over 13 amino acids. Germline lookup yields CDR1 LGHDT and CDR2 YNNKEL (reference sequence). J lost 10 bases, V lost 4 bases, and 6 bases had no gene match. CDR3 coding DNA: TGTGCCAGCAGCCTCAGAATAGCGGGGGAGCAGTTCTTC. This sequence encodes CASSLRIAGEQFF.

This chain joins TRBV7-2 and TRBJ1-1; TRBD1 matches at 7 bases. The trim removed 2 bases at V and 5 bases at J, leaving 8 bases unmatched. CDR3 length equals 15 residues. Germline CDR1 SGHTA, CDR2 FQGNSA. The CDR3 here is CASSLKQGLKTEAFF. The CDR3 nucleotides read TGTGCCAGCAGCTTAAAACAGGGGCTTAAGACTGAAGCTTTCTTT.

This clonotype was seen only a few times. The chain uses TRBV9 and TRBJ2-3; 7 nucleotides match TRBD2. CDR1 SGDLS and CDR2 YYNGEE come from the germline V gene. V lost 0 bases, J lost 2 bases, and 6 bases stayed unmatched. The CDR3 sequence is 16 residues long. The CDR3 spells CASSVGSGTITDTQYF. CDR3 in DNA: TGTGCCAGCAGCGTAGGGAGCGGGACTATCACAGATACGCAGTATTTT.

The chain recombines TRBV20-1 with TRBJ2-1, with TRBD2 matching 10 bases. The V gene's germline CDR1 is DFQATT and CDR2 SNEGSKA (reference sequence). V gave up 2 bases and J gave up 10 bases; unmatched junction bases: 8. CDR3 length: 14 amino acids. CDR3 bases: TGCAGTGCTAGAACTAGCGGGGCCTTTGGAGAGCAGTTCTTC. Translating gives CSARTSGAFGEQFF.

The sample holds a few counts of this clonotype. V and J are TRBV29-1 and TRBJ2-7; D remains ambiguous. Trimming left V 0 bases short and J 2 bases short, with 11 bases between. The CDR3 runs to 14 residues. CDR1 and CDR2 from the germline V gene are SQVTM and ANQGSEA. The CDR3 loop is CSVEEGRPPYEQYF. The CDR3 DNA sequence: TGCAGCGTTGAAGAGGGCAGACCCCCCTACGAGCAGTACTTC.

A few counts support this clonotype. The chain employs TRBV6-5 and TRBJ2-1; TRBD2 matches 8 bases. The CDR3 consists of 16 residues. Germline CDR1 is MNHEY and CDR2 is SVGAGI. Losses at the gene ends were 5 bases for V and 6 bases for J; bases not matched to a gene: 12. Here the CDR3 DNA reads TGTGCCAGCAGTAGAGACGGACTAGCCGCTTCCAATGAGCAGTTCTTC. Its translation is CASSRDGLAASNEQFF.

In this sample, this clonotype turned up a few times. J is TRBJ1-1 and V is TRBV5-1; D gene unclear. Trimming shortened V by 0 bases and J by 3 bases, and 6 bases separated the two germline ends. CDR3 length equals 13 residues. CDR1 is SGHRS, CDR2 YFSETQ, per germline. CDR3 coding DNA: TGCGCCAGCAGCTTGGTCCCGGACACTGAAGCTTTCTTT. This encodes CASSLVPDTEAFF.

This clonotype has only a few counts. The CDR3 sequence is CASSALAGGSDTQYF. The CDR3 region has the DNA TGTGCCAGCAGCGCACTAGCGGGAGGCTCAGATACGCAGTATTTT. This sequence joins TRBV9 and TRBJ2-3, with 12 bases aligning to TRBD2. Per germline, CDR1 SGDLS and CDR2 YYNGEE. Trimming removed 3 bases from V and 4 bases from J; junction bases left unmatched: 3. The CDR3 is 15 amino acids.

In its sample, this clonotype was seen many times. This chain uses TRBV20-1 with TRBJ2-7, with TRBD2 matching over 12 bases. The CDR3 totals 15 residues. CDR1 and CDR2 from the germline V gene are DFQATT and SNEGSKA (reference sequence). After removal of 4 bases from V and 4 bases from J, the junction contained 8 bases not matched to a gene. The CDR3 loop reads CSATVGLAGIYEQYF. CDR3 nucleotide sequence: TGCAGTGCTACAGTAGGACTAGCGGGAATTTACGAGCAGTACTTC.

The rearrangement links TRBV12-3 or TRBV12-4 to TRBJ1-1, with D possibly being TRBD1 (6 bases). V lost 6 bases to trimming and J lost 11 bases, with 16 bases between them. There are 12 residues in the CDR3. CDR3 nucleotide sequence: TGTGCCAGCAGCTCCGGGACACCACGCGCTTTCTTT. Translated, it gives CASSSGTPRAFF.

The V and J genes are TRBV6-4 and TRBJ2-1, with TRBD1 identical over 7 bases. Germline-derived CDR1 and CDR2 are MRHNA and SNTAGT. The J segment lost 4 bases and the V segment lost 0 bases, leaving 3 bases of the junction unmatched. The CDR3 length is 15 residues. CDR3 region: CASSDSGTVYNEQFF. DNA for the CDR3: TGTGCCAGCAGTGACTCGGGGACAGTGTACAATGAGCAGTTCTTC.

The chain uses TRBV20-1 and TRBJ2-7; TRBD2 aligns across 7 bases. J gave up 0 bases and V 3 bases, and 5 bases lay outside the gene matches. CDR3 length: 14 residues. Germline V gene data show CDR1 as DFQATT and CDR2 as SNEGSKA (reference sequence). As DNA, the CDR3 is TGCAGTGCTAGCGTGACTAGCCGCTCCTACGAGCAGTACTTC. Its translation: CSASVTSRSYEQYF.

The rearrangement joins TRBV20-1 to TRBJ2-4; D gene uncertain. CDR1 is DFQATT, CDR2 SNEGSKA, per germline (reference sequence). V lost 3 bases and J 0 bases, leaving 3 bases between the germline ends. This CDR3 has 12 amino acids. This chain's CDR3 is CSASLAKNIQYF. CDR3 coding DNA: TGCAGTGCTAGTCTAGCCAAAAACATTCAGTACTTC.

For the CDR3, the DNA is TGTGCCAGCAGCCTTCTACCAGGACGGTTTCGTAATGAGCAGTTCTTC. Residues: CASSLLPGRFRNEQFF. V gene TRBV7-9 combines with J gene TRBJ2-1; D ambiguous. Germline V lookup: CDR1 SEHNR, CDR2 FQNEAQ (reference sequence). This CDR3 is built from 16 residues. V dropped 5 bases and J dropped 7 bases, with 21 bases sitting between them.

This clonotype was observed a few times. In DNA form, the CDR3 reads TGTGCCAGCAGTTACAGCGGGTTTCGAGAAGATACGCAGTATTTT. This encodes CASSYSGFREDTQYF. The rearrangement links TRBV6-5 to TRBJ2-3, with D possibly TRBD2 on 6 matching bases. V lost 2 bases, J lost 5 bases, and 14 bases lay in between. The germline V gene encodes CDR1 MNHEY and CDR2 SVGAGI. This CDR3 comprises 15 residues.

This clonotype appeared a few times. CDR3 in amino acids: CASRKEETQYF. Here the CDR3 DNA reads TGCGCCAGCAGGAAAGAAGAGACCCAGTACTTC. The chain has TRBV5-1 and TRBJ2-5; no reliable D call. Deletions cut 5 bases from V and 3 bases from J, with 5 bases between. The germline V gene has CDR1 SGHRS and CDR2 YFSETQ. There are 11 residues in the CDR3. Combining the CDR3 with reference TRBV5-1 and TRBJ2-5 gives the whole variable domain KAGVTQTPRYLIKTRGQQVTLSCSPISGHRSVSWYQQTPGQGLQFLFEYFSETQRNKGNFPGRFSGRQFSNSRSEMNVSTLELGDSALYLCASRKEETQYFGPGTRLLVL.

This clonotype was picked up a small number of times. The rearrangement links TRBV6-2 or TRBV6-3 to TRBJ2-5; D not certain. Germline lookup yields CDR1 MNHEY and CDR2 SVGEGT. CDR3 length: 16 residues. Trimming removed 0 bases from V and 12 bases from J, with 23 bases in between. CDR3 in DNA: TGTGCCAGCAGTTACTCGCTGACGTTACCTACCCTAATGGAGTACTTC. Protein product: CASSYSLTLPTLMEYF.

J is TRBJ1-6 and V is TRBV7-3, with D uncertain. CDR3 length: 12 amino acids. The V end was cut by 4 bases, the J end by 13 bases, with 11 bases between. Germline V gene sequence: CDR1 SGHTA, CDR2 FQGTGA. This CDR3 reads CASSSPGRPLHF. DNA of the CDR3: TGTGCCAGCAGCTCCCCAGGAAGGCCCCTCCACTTT.

The chain recombines TRBV7-3 with TRBJ2-3; D is possibly TRBD2 (6 bases). This CDR3 is 15 amino acids long. Germline V CDR1 and CDR2: SGHTA, FQGTGA. Trimming removed 5 bases at V and 1 base at J, with 13 bases between. In DNA form, the CDR3 reads TGTGCCAGCAGCGCCACGGGACTTCGCACAGATACGCAGTATTTT. It specifies CASSATGLRTDTQYF.

This clonotype was picked up a small number of times. This chain joins TRBV7-8 and TRBJ2-5; no reliable D call. The CDR3 is made up of 13 amino acids. Trimming pared 0 bases from V and 4 bases from J, leaving 6 bases between. Germline V CDR1 and CDR2: SGHVS, FQNEAQ. Here the CDR3 reads CASSLAMGETQYF. The CDR3 bases are TGTGCCAGCAGCTTAGCGATGGGAGAGACCCAGTACTTC.

V and J are TRBV20-1 and TRBJ2-5; TRBD2 is a possible D gene (7 bases). V was clipped by 5 bases and J by 2 bases, with 21 bases between them. CDR3 length equals 16 residues. Germline V CDR1 and CDR2: DFQATT, SNEGSKA (reference sequence). The CDR3 loop is CSASEPSGGGQETQYF. The CDR3 region has the DNA TGCAGTGCTTCAGAACCTAGCGGAGGGGGACAAGAGACCCAGTACTTC.

This clonotype appeared a few times. The chain couples TRBV18 to TRBJ1-2; D is possibly TRBD1 (6 bases). The CDR3 consists of 15 residues. V lost 4 bases, J lost 3 bases, and 15 bases lay in between. From germline, CDR1 is KGHSH and CDR2 LQKENI. The CDR3 spells CASSHPGQGHYGYTF. As DNA, the CDR3 is TGTGCCAGCTCACACCCCGGGCAGGGGCACTATGGCTACACCTTC.

This clonotype was seen more than once but under ten times. This sequence joins TRBV5-1 and TRBJ2-3, with D uncertain. This CDR3 spans 14 amino acids. The V end was cut by 2 bases, the J end by 3 bases, with 10 bases between. CDR1 and CDR2 (germline): SGHRS, YFSETQ. CDR3 in DNA: TGCGCCAGCAGCTTTGGGGATCTGACAGATACGCAGTATTTT. As protein: CASSFGDLTDTQYF.

The gene calls are TRBV20-1 and TRBJ2-1, with D maybe TRBD2 (6 bases). The germline V gene encodes CDR1 DFQATT and CDR2 SNEGSKA (reference sequence). V lost 3 bases to trimming and J lost 9 bases, with 12 bases between them. CDR3 size: 12 residues. CDR3 DNA sequence: TGCAGTGCTAGGGGGACTTACGGTGAGCAGTTCTTC. It encodes CSARGTYGEQFF.

The CDR3 DNA reads TGTGCCAGCAGTCGATGGGCCGCACGGTCCTACGAGCAGTACTTC. This translates into CASSRWAARSYEQYF. The chain employs TRBV12-3 or TRBV12-4 and TRBJ2-7, with D uncertain. V dropped 5 bases and J dropped 1 base, with 15 bases sitting between them. This CDR3 is 15 amino acids long.